Listed below are T cell receptor beta chains from one sample, sequenced in a study of T cells in Graves' hyperthyroidism and ophthalmopathy. TCRdb used MiXCR to reprocess the multiplex PCR reads, holding one entry per CDR3 protein. The sample has a few hundred thousand distinct CDR3 sequences, about a fifth seen once. What was sequenced was blood. The receptors originated from a man younger than 35 with Graves' hyperthyroidism. Each CDR3 is given with its conserved first and last residue. A D gene is named only where the DNA matches it firmly. Only some rows state a clone size, as once, few, many or a class for expanded clones.

d_gene,abundance,v_gene,j_gene,CDR3aa,CDR3nt
.,.,TRBV12-3/TRBV12-4,TRBJ2-2,CASSRPRGAGTGELFF,TGTGCCAGCAGTAGACCCCGGGGGGCAGGCACCGGGGAGCTGTTTTTT
TRBD1,many,TRBV5-1,TRBJ1-1,CASSSQGASTEAFF,TGCGCCAGCAGCTCACAGGGGGCATCCACTGAAGCTTTCTTT
.,many,TRBV7-8,TRBJ2-7,CASSHREGGGLTYEQYF,TGTGCCAGCAGCCACCGTGAGGGGGGGGGACTGACCTACGAGCAGTACTTC
TRBD1,many,TRBV12-3/TRBV12-4,TRBJ1-2,CASSFSPGQGARFDGYTF,TGTGCCAGCAGTTTTTCCCCGGGACAGGGGGCCAGGTTTGATGGCTACACCTTC
.,many,TRBV27,TRBJ1-5,CASRLSVNQPQHF,TGTGCCAGCAGGTTAAGCGTAAATCAGCCCCAGCATTTT
.,many,TRBV7-8,TRBJ2-7,CATLGSSRYEQYF,TGTGCCACTTTGGGTTCTAGCCGTTACGAGCAGTACTTC
TRBD1,few,TRBV19,TRBJ1-5,CASSIMLGTADQPQHF,TGTGCCAGTAGTATAATGCTGGGGACAGCCGATCAGCCCCAGCATTTT
.,.,TRBV10-2,TRBJ1-1,CASNSFNTEAFF,TGCGCCAGCAATTCGTTCAACACTGAAGCTTTCTTT
.,few,TRBV7-6,TRBJ2-1,CASSLSSLSYNEQFF,TGTGCCAGCAGCTTATCCAGCCTCTCCTACAATGAGCAGTTCTTC
.,few,TRBV2,TRBJ1-2,CASSRIDGYTF,TGTGCCAGCAGTCGAATAGATGGCTACACCTTC
TRBD2,many,TRBV28,TRBJ2-5,CASSYLAGGRGGTQYF,TGTGCCAGCAGCTACCTAGCGGGGGGCCGAGGGGGGACCCAGTACTTC
.,many,TRBV6-5,TRBJ2-7,CASSYGGTRSYEQYF,TGTGCCAGCAGTTACGGTGGGACACGCTCCTACGAGCAGTACTTC
.,.,TRBV11-3,TRBJ2-2,CASSLFKNTGELFF,TGTGCCAGCAGCTTATTCAAGAACACCGGGGAGCTGTTTTTT
.,.,TRBV12-3/TRBV12-4,TRBJ1-2,CASNPWGGDYGYTF,TGTGCCAGCAACCCCTGGGGGGGGGACTATGGCTACACCTTC
TRBD1,many,TRBV2,TRBJ2-5,CASSYTGGAETQYF,TGTGCCAGCAGTTACACAGGGGGCGCAGAGACCCAGTACTTC